The 18 T cell receptor beta chains reported below all come from one sample, sequenced in a study of blood T cell repertoires in COVID-19. The repertoire was sequenced with immunoSEQ multiplex PCR; TCRdb's copy has only in-frame clones and lacks some. The sample lists more than 95,000 clones; 81% were seen once. Sequenced material: peripheral blood. All receptors derive from a woman in her 70s with acute or convalescent COVID-19.

The chain carries TRBV4-3 and TRBJ1-4; the D gene is possibly TRBD1 (5 bases). Germline V gene sequence: CDR1 LGHNA, CDR2 YSLEER. Trimming left V 3 bases short and J 0 bases short, with 11 bases between. There are 16 residues in the CDR3. The CDR3: CASSQERTTTNEKLFF. The CDR3 nucleotides read TGCGCCAGCAGCCAGGAACGGACAACAACTAATGAAAAACTGTTTTTT.

This chain joins TRBV6-6 and TRBJ2-5, with 7 bases that match TRBD2. The V and J ends lost 6 bases and 5 bases, in that order; junction bases with no gene match: 9. Germline assignment: CDR1 MNHNY and CDR2 SVGAGI (reference sequence). CDR3 size: 14 residues. Written as DNA, the CDR3 is TGTGCCAGCAGCCCCCTGCTCGGGGGGGAGACCCAGTACTTC. This translates into CASSPLLGGETQYF.

V and J are TRBV19 and TRBJ2-1; D is perhaps TRBD1 (5 bases). The CDR3 is made up of 16 amino acids. From germline, CDR1 is LNHDA and CDR2 SQIVND (reference sequence). V was shortened by 5 bases and J by 5 bases, with 19 bases between the two germline ends. CDR3 region: CASSGGWTTLHNEQFF. The CDR3 nucleotides read TGTGCCAGTAGTGGCGGTTGGACAACCCTACACAATGAGCAGTTCTTC.

The chain carries TRBV21-1 and TRBJ2-7; the DNA was not compared with TRBD1, the D call given in the table. TRBV21-1 constitutes a pseudogene. CDR3 length: 17 residues. This CDR3 reads CASSKALRQGTAYEQYF. CDR3 bases: TGTGCCAGCAGCAAAGCCCTCCGACAGGGAACCGCCTACGAGCAGTACTTC.

This sequence joins TRBV6-2 or TRBV6-3 and TRBJ2-3; D might be TRBD2 (7 bases). Trimming removed 6 bases at V and 1 base at J, with 20 bases between. Germline values: CDR1 MNHEY, CDR2 SVGEGT. The CDR3 is 17 amino acids. This CDR3 is CASSPRGAARGTDTQYF. As DNA, the CDR3 is TGTGCCAGCAGCCCACGGGGGGCCGCCCGGGGCACAGATACGCAGTATTTT.

V usage is TRBV9 and J usage is TRBJ1-3; the D is unclear. The CDR3 has 15 amino acids. In germline, CDR1 is SGDLS, CDR2 YYNGEE. V lost 0 bases and J 0 bases, leaving 7 bases between the germline ends. Here the CDR3 reads CASSVVGDSGNTIYF. CDR3 nucleotide sequence: TGTGCCAGCAGCGTAGTTGGAGACTCTGGAAACACCATATATTTT.

This clone was recorded a few times. This chain links TRBV7-6 with TRBJ2-1, with 8 bases fitting TRBD2. Germline CDR1 and CDR2: SGHVS and FNYEAQ. V lost 5 bases, J lost 5 bases, and 8 bases stayed unmatched. The CDR3 consists of 15 residues. The CDR3 nucleotides read TGTGCCAGCAGCGGACGGGGGGGCCCGAACAATGAGCAGTTCTTC. Its protein product is CASSGRGGPNNEQFF. Looking up the rest from reference TRBV7-6 and TRBJ2-1 gives the full variable domain: GAGVSQSPRYKVTKRGQDVALRCDPISGHVSLYWYRQALGQGPEFLTYFNYEAQQDKSGLPNDRFSAERPEGSISTLTIQRTEQRDSAMYRCASSGRGGPNNEQFFGPGTRLTVL.

V usage is TRBV20-1 and J usage is TRBJ2-7; the D is unclear. CDR1 is DFQATT and CDR2 is SNEGSKA in the germline V gene (reference sequence). V lost 3 bases and J 3 bases, leaving 18 bases between the germline ends. This CDR3 region has 15 residues. The CDR3 here is CSASMPRFGLYEQYF. The CDR3 bases are TGCAGTGCTAGTATGCCCAGGTTTGGGCTCTACGAGCAGTACTTC.

The rearrangement uses TRBV19 and TRBJ2-3; 15 positions match TRBD2. Per the germline V gene, CDR1 is LNHDA and CDR2 is SQIVND (reference sequence). The CDR3 extends over 15 amino acids. V gave up 5 bases and J gave up 6 bases; unmatched junction bases: 3. The CDR3 protein is CASSWTSGRGDTQYF. CDR3 sequence (DNA): TGTGCCAGTAGTTGGACTAGCGGGAGGGGCGATACGCAGTATTTT.

This chain links TRBV3-1 (or the pseudogene TRBV3-2) with TRBJ2-2, with 9 bases identical to TRBD1. The junction had 2 bases not matched to a gene; V was cut back by 0 bases and J by 0 bases. The CDR3 is 17 amino acids. Germline CDR1 is LGHDT and CDR2 is YNNKEL (reference sequence). The CDR3 is CASSQEDRGPNTGELFF. The CDR3 nucleotides are TGTGCCAGCAGCCAAGAGGACAGGGGTCCGAACACCGGGGAGCTGTTTTTT.

The chain carries TRBV5-6 and TRBJ1-6, with TRBD1 identical over 11 bases. Germline trimming cut 7 bases from V and 9 bases from J; bases unmatched to any gene: 6. The germline CDR1 and CDR2 sequences are SGHDT and YYEEEE. CDR3 length: 14 amino acids. The CDR3 here is CASRWGQGGSPLHF. The DNA of the CDR3 is TGTGCCAGCCGATGGGGACAGGGGGGTTCACCCCTCCACTTT.

This clone was counted a few times. The rearrangement joins TRBV18 to TRBJ1-1, with D hard to call. The germline V gene has CDR1 KGHSH and CDR2 LQKENI. V was pared by 5 bases and J by 2 bases, with 9 bases between. The CDR3 has 13 amino acids. The DNA of the CDR3 is TGTGCCAGCTCAGGAGAGATTAACACTGAAGCTTTCTTT. Its protein is CASSGEINTEAFF.

DNA for the CDR3: TGTGCCAGCAGGGATAGCGGGGGATACGAGCAGTACTTC. This gives the protein CASRDSGGYEQYF. V is TRBV12-3 or TRBV12-4 and J is TRBJ2-7; the match to TRBD2 covers 9 bases. Germline trimming cut 6 bases from V and 4 bases from J; bases unmatched to any gene: 4. This CDR3 is built from 13 residues.

In DNA form, the CDR3 reads TGTGCCAGCAGCAAAGCCGGACAGGGCAGCAATCAGCCCCAGCATTTT. Its translation: CASSKAGQGSNQPQHF. The chain carries TRBV21-1 and TRBJ1-5; the table's TRBD1 call for D was not verified on the DNA. TRBV21-1 represents a pseudogene. CDR3 size: 16 residues.

There are a few counts of this clone. The rearrangement links TRBV13 to TRBJ2-3, with TRBD2 as a possible D gene (6 bases). The CDR3 consists of 14 residues. CDR1 PRHDT and CDR2 FYEKMQ come from the germline V gene (reference sequence). The V end lost 5 bases, the J end lost 4 bases, and 13 bases lay between the germline ends. CDR3 region: CASSKRTGADTQYF. CDR3 sequence (DNA): TGTGCCAGCAGCAAACGGACGGGGGCAGATACGCAGTATTTT.

The rearrangement uses TRBV5-6 and TRBJ1-2, with TRBD1 identical over 7 bases. The CDR3 is 13 amino acids. After removal of 6 bases from V and 3 bases from J, the junction contained 5 bases not matched to a gene. Germline assignment: CDR1 SGHDT and CDR2 YYEEEE. The CDR3 sequence: CASILQGDYGYTF. The CDR3 bases are TGTGCCAGCATCCTCCAGGGGGACTATGGCTACACCTTC.

This clone was picked up a small number of times. CDR3 nucleotides: TGTGCCAGCTGTGAGGGAGGGACTATGAACACTGAAGCTTTCTTT. Translated, it gives CASCEGGTMNTEAFF. J is TRBJ1-1 and V is TRBV19; tentatively, D is TRBD1 (5 bases). V was trimmed by 9 bases and J by 0 bases, leaving 17 bases between them. In germline, CDR1 is LNHDA, CDR2 SQIVND (reference sequence). The CDR3 contains 15 residues.

J is TRBJ2-3 and V is TRBV11-3, with 7 bases matching TRBD1. Germline CDR1 SGHNT, CDR2 YENEEA. V lost 4 bases, J lost 4 bases, and 8 bases stayed unmatched. This CDR3 comprises 15 residues. This CDR3 reads CASSSGQFAADTQYF. The CDR3 DNA is TGTGCCAGCAGCTCGGGACAGTTTGCGGCAGATACGCAGTATTTT.